This TCR beta chain is from a study of control samples from healthy donors and cancer patients (dated by TCRdb to about 2020). A note on this clone: It lacks a known antigen. No much larger clone exists at a distance of one base, and base qualities are not known.

The CDR3 holds 16 amino acids from the cysteine to the phenylalanine. Just CDR3 DNA is preserved here, 48 bases in frame from base 1. Trimming removed 3 bases from V and 0 bases from J, leaving 11 bases between the germline ends. CDR1 and CDR2 were assigned from the germline V gene as KGHDR and SFDVKD. Libraries were constructed by the immunoSEQ multiplex PCR assay. TCRdb holds this immuneACCESS table with in-frame rearrangements only. Some clones are missing; in checked studies, unresolved V genes explain under half, and the rest has no known cause. The sample table holds 150,000 to 200,000 clones, of which 85% to 90% were seen once. The ten largest account for around 12% of the sample.

The source material was blood. The chain is made from TRBV24-1 and TRBJ2-1; the D segment may tentatively be TRBD1 or TRBD2, each giving 5 matched bases. The TCR comes from a man younger than 40 in good health. This receptor has the CDR3 CATSDRDGSSYNEQFF. The nucleotide sequence is given as TGTGCCACCAGTGATCGGGACGGCAGCTCCTACAATGAGCAGTTCTTC.